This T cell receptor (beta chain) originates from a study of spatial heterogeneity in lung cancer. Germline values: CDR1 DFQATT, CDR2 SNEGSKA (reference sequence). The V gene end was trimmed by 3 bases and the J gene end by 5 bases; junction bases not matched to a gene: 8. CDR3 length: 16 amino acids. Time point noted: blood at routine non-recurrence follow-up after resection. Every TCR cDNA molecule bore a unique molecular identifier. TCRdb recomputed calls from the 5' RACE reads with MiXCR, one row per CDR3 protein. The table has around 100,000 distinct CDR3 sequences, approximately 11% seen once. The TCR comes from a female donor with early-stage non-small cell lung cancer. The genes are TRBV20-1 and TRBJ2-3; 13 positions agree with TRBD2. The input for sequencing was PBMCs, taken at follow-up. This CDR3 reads CSARPGLAGTGDTQYF. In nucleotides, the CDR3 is TGCAGTGCTAGGCCGGGACTAGCGGGGACGGGAGATACGCAGTATTTT.